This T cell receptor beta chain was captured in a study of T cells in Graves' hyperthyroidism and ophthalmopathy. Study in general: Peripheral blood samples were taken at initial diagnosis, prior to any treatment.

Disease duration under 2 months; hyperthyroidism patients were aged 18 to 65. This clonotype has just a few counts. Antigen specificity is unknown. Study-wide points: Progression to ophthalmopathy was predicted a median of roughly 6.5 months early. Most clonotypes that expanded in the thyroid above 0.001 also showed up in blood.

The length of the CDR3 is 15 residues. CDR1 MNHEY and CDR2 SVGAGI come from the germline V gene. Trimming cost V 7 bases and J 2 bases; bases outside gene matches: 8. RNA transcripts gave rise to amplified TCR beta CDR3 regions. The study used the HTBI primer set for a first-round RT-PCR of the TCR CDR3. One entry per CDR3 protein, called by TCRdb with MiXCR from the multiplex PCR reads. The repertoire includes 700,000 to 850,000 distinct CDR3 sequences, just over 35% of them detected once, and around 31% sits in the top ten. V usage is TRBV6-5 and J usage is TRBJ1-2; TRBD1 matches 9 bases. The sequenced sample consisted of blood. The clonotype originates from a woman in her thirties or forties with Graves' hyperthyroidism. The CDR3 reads CASTLMGTGNYGYTF. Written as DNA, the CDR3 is TGTGCCAGCACCTTAATGGGGACAGGGAACTATGGCTACACCTTC.